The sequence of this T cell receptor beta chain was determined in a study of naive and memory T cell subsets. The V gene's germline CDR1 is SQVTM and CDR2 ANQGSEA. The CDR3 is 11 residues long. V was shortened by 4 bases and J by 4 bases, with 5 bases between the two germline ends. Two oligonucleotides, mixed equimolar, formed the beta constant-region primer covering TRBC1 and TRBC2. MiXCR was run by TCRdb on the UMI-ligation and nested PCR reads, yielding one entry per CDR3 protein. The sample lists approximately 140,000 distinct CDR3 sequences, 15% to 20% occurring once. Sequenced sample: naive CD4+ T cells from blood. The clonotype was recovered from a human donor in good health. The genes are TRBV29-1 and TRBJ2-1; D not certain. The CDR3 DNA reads TGCAGCGTTGTGTCGTACAATGAGCAGTTCTTC. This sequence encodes CSVVSYNEQFF.